This TCR beta chain was obtained from a study of cytomegalovirus exposure and HLA in healthy donors (dated by TCRdb to about 2017). About the study as a whole: In an earlier analysis of some 550 of the donors, approximately 300 Gb of sequence data and 90 million to 130 million unique TCR beta sequences from about 180 million T cells were reported. To decide whether each TCR beta V gene segment behaved as functional or pseudogenic, an earlier analysis of over 500 of the donors relied on high-throughput TCR beta sequencing. The study aimed to test whether cataloging public T cell receptors could reveal signatures of past pathogen exposure. Of the 398 genotyped donors, 65% to 90% fell in the genetic ancestry cluster associated with self-reported Caucasian donors. The study combined high-throughput TCR immunosequencing, statistical association of individual TCRs with disease status, and machine learning to predict cytomegalovirus infection status. HLA typing included class I and class II loci at four-digit resolution. A later genetic analysis took genome-wide SNP genotypes for 398 of the 666 donors and used that subset as a discovery cohort. Typing coverage differed by locus: A, B, C, DRB1 and DQB1 were typed in roughly 629-630 donors, DQA1 in approximately 520, DPA1 in 606, and DPB1 in roughly 450. Donor age, sex, ethnicity and CMV serostatus were compiled together with the repertoire data. Approximately 300 gigabases of sequencing data and around 90 million unique TCR sequences made up an early release that covered under 750 HLA-typed donors. In the later analysis, no new phenotypic data were used to find candidate immune exposures; instead, reliance was placed on TCR beta sequences and their occurrence across donors. A later analysis re-analyzed previously published TCR beta repertoires from 500 to 700 donors and added high-resolution HLA genotyping to study TCR occurrence patterns. Four or five DR-DQ haplotypes were treated as single units for association and clustering because of strong linkage in the cohort. Every discovery cohort repertoire had been produced on one sequencing platform. Among 300 to 450 genotyped donors of the cohort, an average of approximately 240,000 unique TCR beta nucleotide sequences were sequenced per donor, 15% to 20% of them non-productive. Besides the first cohort of roughly 640 subjects, a separate validation cohort made up of 120 different subjects was used. The T cell repertoires of about 700 subjects were profiled by immunosequencing and related to cytomegalovirus serostatus.

A note on this clone: No antigen is known for it. It has no much larger one-base neighbor in the sample; base qualities were not kept.

The cohort comprised fewer than 700 healthy bone marrow donors. Cohort members were all nominally healthy when sampled, although unrecorded immune exposures were likely present. The donor was CMV seronegative and belonged to the group of roughly 330 seronegative cohort members. Each donor provided a peripheral blood sample, and peripheral blood mononuclear cells were used for TCR beta sequencing. Genomic DNA extraction from the blood cell samples was performed with the Qiagen DNeasy Blood Extraction Kit. Broad study findings and their caveats: Most TCR sequences were seen in very few donors, while some public TCRs were found in many individuals. In a later analysis, several top co-occurrence clusters were reported to appear linked to parvovirus B19, influenza, CMV and Epstein-Barr virus. According to a later analysis, TCR association rates differed among HLA loci, with DRB1 alleles showing the most associated TCRs and HLA-C alleles showing the fewest. A further reported finding was that TCR beta sequences accurately predicted the HLA-A and HLA-B alleles for most subjects in the first cohort. Because HLA typing was unavailable for some donors at each locus, only the typed subset was used in association tests. In a later analysis, HLA-associated TCR beta chains were found to be more clonally expanded and to have lower generation probabilities than equally common non-associated chains. The classifier was reported to diagnose cytomegalovirus status with high specificity and sensitivity in both the original cohort and the validation cohort. It was suggested by the authors that the approach could potentially be generalized to other disease states and immunological phenotypes. A few of the identified cytomegalovirus-associated TCR beta chains were confirmed in vitro to be specific for cytomegalovirus antigens. Assigning TCR associations to individual alleles was difficult when HLA alleles, especially DR and DQ, strongly co-occurred. A cluster of highly shared sequence variants was judged likely to represent a technical artifact of the sequencing pipeline. A later genetic analysis associated a missense DCLRE1C variant with V-gene and J-gene trimming of TCR beta chains, and an independent cohort replicated the association. The cohort was sequenced for TCR beta chains only, and without alpha or paired-chain data the features that could be detected were limited. An earlier analysis of approximately 570 of the donors showed that most TCR beta V segments appeared in productive rearrangements either about 87% or about 30% of the time, which broadly matched IMGT annotations. Linkage disequilibrium might explain the correlated functional status among segregating V segments, but an unknown experimental factor could not be ruled out. A later analysis found that most CMV-associated TCR beta chains appeared HLA-restricted, with HLA associations seemingly driven largely by CMV exposure. A later genetic analysis reported fewer N-insertions in productive TCRs among donors in an Asian-associated ancestry cluster than the roughly 690-donor mean. The only immune exposure information available for the cohort was CMV serostatus. A later analysis associated 15,000 to 20,000 TCR beta sequences with specific HLA alleles at a false discovery rate of 0.05. The study listed 150 to 200 TCR beta chains as associated with cytomegalovirus. Around 16 rarely observed V segments, including chromosome 9 orphons, were excluded from the earlier analysis of just under 600 of the donors because counts were too low. Roughly uniform sequencing depth across donors was assumed in presence/absence analyses, although this assumption may not hold.

Libraries were prepared through the immunoSEQ multiplex PCR assay. A mixture of 60 forward primers for TCR Vbeta segments and 13 reverse primers for TCR Jbeta segments was used in the multiplex PCR. Amplification of the CDR3 region of rearranged TCR beta genes was performed with a multiplex PCR assay on genomic DNA. Amplified TCR beta libraries were sequenced as 87-base-pair reads on the Illumina HiSeq System. The original pipeline was this. A later analysis tallied 75 million to 95 million unique TCR beta chains across the 700 or so repertoires, and approximately 11 million of those chains were shared by two or more donors. Raw reads were error-corrected and collapsed into unique sequences with a nearest-neighbor algorithm that merged closely related sequences to remove PCR and sequencing errors. V, D and J gene segments were assigned by aligning CDR3 sequences to IMGT reference sequences. For a sequence to be retained, a match of at least six nucleotides to both a V gene segment and a J gene segment was required. Rearrangements were classified as productive when the CDR3 lacked stop codons and remained in frame with V and J, and all other rearrangements were classified as non-productive. Following IMGT convention, CDR3 was defined as the stretch from the second conserved V-encoded cysteine up to the conserved J-encoded phenylalanine. Sequences without an unambiguous match to a single V gene segment were excluded from the earlier analysis of 587 of the donors. An earlier analysis of 587 of the donors called V segments functional above 56.7% productive rearrangements and segregating when the between-donor standard deviation exceeded 5%. A statistical classification framework was built to diagnose cytomegalovirus status from the catalog of TCR beta chain sequences. A later analysis assigned V and J genes by comparing TCR nucleotide sequences with IMGT/GENE-DB human TR gene sequences. The TCRdist pipeline was used in a later analysis to assign CDR3 sequences and most-parsimonious VDJ recombination scenarios. In a later analysis, each TCR beta chain was defined by its CDR3 amino acid sequence together with its V-gene family, and reads without a unique V-gene family were excluded. To address suspected cross-contamination and a sequencing artifact, a later analysis removed 550 to 750 highly shared, low-generation-probability nucleotide sequences. In a later analysis, a clonal expansion index for each public chain was calculated from normalized within-repertoire ranks of inferred template counts. In a later analysis, generation probabilities were computed with a VDJ recombination model fitted to out-of-frame rearrangements, and the resulting probabilities were checked against IGoR. In a later analysis, hypergeometric tests were used to score TCR-TCR, TCR-HLA and TCR-CMV co-occurrence, with a repertoire-size bias correction applied to TCR pairs. To estimate false discovery rates, a later analysis permuted the HLA or CMV assignments 20 times. In a later analysis, co-occurring TCRs were grouped using DBSCAN, with TCRdist sequence similarity added in when clustering inside HLA-allele-positive subsets. Repertoires with fewer than 30,000 or more than 120,000 public chains were left out of co-occurrence clustering, as were about 5 repertoires with anomalous nucleotide sharing. TCRdb retrieved this table from immuneACCESS and kept in-frame rearrangements only. Not all clones are present; in checked studies, unresolved V genes account for under half, and no reason is known for the remainder. From that table come the V and J calls and clone size; the DNA was used to work out D and trimming. This sample is represented by around 75,000 clones; approximately 80% of them were singletons. In total, the top ten clones hold more than 2.5% of the sample.

The receptor comes from a man aged 18 to 29 in good health and CMV-seronegative. Sequenced material: PBMCs.

The CDR3 here reads CASSLGRGSSETQYF. The DNA sequence follows: TGTGCCAGCAGCTTAGGGCGGGGGAGTTCGGAGACCCAGTACTTC. The V and J genes are TRBV7-2 and TRBJ2-5, with 7 bases aligning to TRBD2. After removal of 1 base from V and 5 bases from J, the junction retains 7 bases not matched to a gene. Taken from the germline V gene, the CDR1 and CDR2 loops are SGHTA and FQGNSA. The CDR3 contains 15 residues, cysteine and phenylalanine counted. Left in the record is the CDR3 DNA by itself, 45 bases read in frame from the first base.